The 10 T cell receptor beta chains presented below share a single source sample, sequenced in a study of beta chain features in type 1 diabetes. Every bit of the isolated RNA underwent reverse transcription, so sequencing read expressed TCRB transcripts. Assay: immunoSEQ multiplex PCR; the TCRdb copy retains only in-frame clones and omits some. The data contain over 300,000 clones, 6.5% to 10% of them singletons. Sequencing input: central memory CD4+ T cells from blood. The source is a young woman in good health.

This clone was observed a handful of times. The chain is built from TRBV28 and TRBJ2-1; D remains ambiguous. V was clipped by 4 bases and J by 10 bases, with 11 bases between them. Germline CDR1 MDHEN, CDR2 SYDVKM. CDR3 size: 12 residues. The CDR3 here is CASSSSLPEQFF. For the CDR3, the DNA is TGTGCCAGCAGTTCTTCTCTCCCCGAGCAGTTCTTC.

This chain connects TRBV21-1 to TRBJ2-5; TRBD1, as called in the table, went unchecked against the DNA. TRBV21-1 is classified as a pseudogene. The CDR3 covers 15 residues. This CDR3 is CASNLGQGASETQYF. The DNA for the CDR3 is TGTGCCAGCAACCTGGGACAGGGGGCTTCGGAGACCCAGTACTTC.

This clone has a handful of counts. The V gene is TRBV19, the J gene TRBJ1-1, with D perhaps matching TRBD1 (5 bases). Between the trimmed V and J ends, which lost 3 bases and 6 bases, there was a span of 8 bases. CDR3 length: 12 amino acids. Germline V gene data show CDR1 as LNHDA and CDR2 as SQIVND (reference sequence). The CDR3, as DNA: TGTGCCAGTAGTATGGGACTTTCTGAAGCTTTCTTT. This translates into CASSMGLSEAFF.

This chain connects TRBV6-6 to TRBJ2-5; a weak D match, TRBD1 (5 bases). The CDR3 totals 13 residues. The V and J ends lost 1 base and 7 bases respectively, with 10 bases between them. Germline V CDR1 and CDR2: MNHNY, SVGAGI (reference sequence). Here the CDR3 DNA reads TGTGCCAGCAGTTACTACGGGCAGGGGACCCAGTACTTC. Amino acids: CASSYYGQGTQYF.

The gene calls are TRBV5-1 and TRBJ1-5; weak D call: TRBD1 (6 bases). Germline assignment: CDR1 SGHRS and CDR2 YFSETQ. The V gene lost 0 bases and the J gene lost 2 bases, with 9 bases spanning the gap. The length of the CDR3 is 15 residues. This CDR3 reads CASSLEAGGNQPQHF. In DNA form, the CDR3 reads TGCGCCAGCAGCTTGGAGGCAGGGGGCAATCAGCCCCAGCATTTT.

This clone was counted at least ten times. The V gene is TRBV5-1, the J gene TRBJ2-3; possible D gene TRBD2, 5 bases. Germline V gene data show CDR1 as SGHRS and CDR2 as YFSETQ. The CDR3 is made up of 14 amino acids. V shed 0 bases and J shed 6 bases, with 11 bases lying between them. The CDR3 loop reads CASSLGEKTDTQYF. CDR3 sequence (DNA): TGCGCCAGCAGCTTGGGGGAGAAGACCGATACGCAGTATTTT.

This clone was picked up a small number of times. This chain links TRBV19 with TRBJ1-5; D gene uncertain. Germline V gene lookup returns CDR1 LNHDA and CDR2 SQIVND (reference sequence). Trimming took 5 bases from V and 2 from J, leaving 19 bases between them. CDR3 length: 17 residues. The CDR3 sequence is CASSYRRGIWGNQPQHF. CDR3 nucleotide sequence: TGTGCCAGTAGTTATAGACGGGGAATTTGGGGCAATCAGCCCCAGCATTTT.

The V and J genes are TRBV4-2 and TRBJ2-3; 9 bases are a match to TRBD1. Germline CDR1 reads LGHNA; CDR2 reads YNFKEQ. V lost 1 base, J lost 5 bases, and 1 base stayed unmatched. This CDR3 is 14 amino acids long. The CDR3 reads CASSQGTGVDTQYF. The CDR3 DNA reads TGTGCCAGCAGCCAAGGGACAGGGGTAGATACGCAGTATTTT.

The chain is built from TRBV6-1 and TRBJ2-1; 8 nucleotides line up with TRBD2. From germline, CDR1 is MNHNS and CDR2 SASEGT. The trim removed 4 bases at V and 5 bases at J, leaving 7 bases unmatched. The CDR3 length is 15 residues. DNA of the CDR3: TGTGCCAGCAGTGTTTTTAGCGGGAAGAACAATGAGCAGTTCTTC. This translates into CASSVFSGKNNEQFF.

This clone has ten or more counts. This rearrangement joins TRBV7-2 to TRBJ2-1; 8 bases are shared with TRBD2. CDR3 length: 15 residues. Looked up from germline, CDR1 is SGHTA and CDR2 is FQGNSA. Losses at the gene ends were 5 bases for V and 6 bases for J; bases not matched to a gene: 9. This CDR3 reads CASSPRGGRFNEQFF. CDR3 coding DNA: TGTGCCAGCAGCCCCCGCGGGGGGCGGTTCAATGAGCAGTTCTTC.